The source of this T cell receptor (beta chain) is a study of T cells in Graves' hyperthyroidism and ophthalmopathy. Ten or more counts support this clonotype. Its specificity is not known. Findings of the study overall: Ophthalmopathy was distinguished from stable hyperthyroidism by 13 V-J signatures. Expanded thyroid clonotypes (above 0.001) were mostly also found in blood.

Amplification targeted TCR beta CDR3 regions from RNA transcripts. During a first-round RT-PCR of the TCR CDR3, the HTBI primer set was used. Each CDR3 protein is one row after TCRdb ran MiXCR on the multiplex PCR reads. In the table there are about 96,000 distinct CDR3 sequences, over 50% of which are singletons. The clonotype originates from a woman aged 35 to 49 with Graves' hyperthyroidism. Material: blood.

The CDR3 bases are TGTGCCAGCAGCCAAGAGATCCGAGAGACCCAGTACTTC. Translating it yields CASSQEIRETQYF. The chain carries TRBV14 and TRBJ2-5; D call uncertain. The CDR3 is made up of 13 amino acids. From germline, CDR1 is SGHDN and CDR2 FVKESK. V was shortened by 0 bases and J by 4 bases, with 6 bases between the two germline ends.